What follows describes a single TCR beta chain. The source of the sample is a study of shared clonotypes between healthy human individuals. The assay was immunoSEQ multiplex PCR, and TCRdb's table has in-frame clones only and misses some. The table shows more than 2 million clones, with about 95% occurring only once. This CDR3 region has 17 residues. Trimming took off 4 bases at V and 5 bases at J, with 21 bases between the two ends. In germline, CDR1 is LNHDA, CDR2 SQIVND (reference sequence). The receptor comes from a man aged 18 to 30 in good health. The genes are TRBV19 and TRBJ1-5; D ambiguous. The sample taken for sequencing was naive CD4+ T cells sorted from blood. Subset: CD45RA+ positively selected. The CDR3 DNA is TGTGCCAGTAGTACCCGTTCCCAGTTCAAAAGATATCAGCCCCAGCATTTT. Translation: CASSTRSQFKRYQPQHF.